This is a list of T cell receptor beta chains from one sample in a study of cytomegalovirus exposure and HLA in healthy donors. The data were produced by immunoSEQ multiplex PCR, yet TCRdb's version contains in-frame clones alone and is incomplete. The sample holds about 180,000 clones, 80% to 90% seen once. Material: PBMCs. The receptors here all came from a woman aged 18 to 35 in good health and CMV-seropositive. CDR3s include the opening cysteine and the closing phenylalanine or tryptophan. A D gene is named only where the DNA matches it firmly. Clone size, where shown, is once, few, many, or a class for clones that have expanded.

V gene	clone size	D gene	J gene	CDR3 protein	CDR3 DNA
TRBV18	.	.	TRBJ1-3	CASSSTGENTIYF	TGTGCCAGCTCATCTACCGGAGAAAACACCATATATTTT
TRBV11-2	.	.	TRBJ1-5	CASSLDGNQPQHF	TGTGCCAGCAGCTTAGACGGCAATCAGCCCCAGCATTTT
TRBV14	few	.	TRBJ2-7	CASSPGTSYEQYF	TGTGCCAGCAGCCCCGGGACATCCTACGAGCAGTACTTC
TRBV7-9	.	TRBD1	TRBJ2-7	CASSSFSGTAFYEQYF	TGTGCCAGCAGCTCGTTCTCCGGGACAGCTTTCTACGAGCAGTACTTC
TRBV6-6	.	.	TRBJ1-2	CASKVERDDYGYTF	TGTGCCAGCAAAGTCGAACGGGATGACTATGGCTACACCTTC
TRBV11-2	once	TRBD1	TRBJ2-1	CASIPTDRVYNEQFF	TGTGCCAGCATCCCGACGGACAGGGTGTACAATGAGCAGTTCTTC
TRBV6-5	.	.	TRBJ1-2	CASSFGGSGYTF	TGTGCCAGCAGTTTTGGGGGCTCTGGCTACACCTTC
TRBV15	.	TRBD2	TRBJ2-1	CATSSDGSGAPYNEQFF	TGTGCCACCAGCAGCGACGGAAGCGGGGCTCCCTACAATGAGCAGTTCTTC
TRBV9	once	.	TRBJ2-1	CASSVVGQPGNEQFF	TGTGCCAGCAGCGTAGTTGGACAGCCCGGGAATGAGCAGTTCTTC
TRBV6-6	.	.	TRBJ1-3	CATNSPRPRGTIYF	TGTGCCACCAATAGTCCTAGGCCCCGAGGAACCATATATTTT
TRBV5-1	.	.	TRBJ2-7	CASSLDITYEQYF	TGCGCCAGCAGCTTGGACATTACCTACGAGCAGTACTTC
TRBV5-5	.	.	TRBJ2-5	CASILGGRGTQYF	TGTGCCAGCATACTGGGGGGAAGAGGGACCCAGTACTTC
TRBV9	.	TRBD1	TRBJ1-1	CASTGQGTTEAFF	TGTGCCAGCACCGGACAGGGGACCACTGAAGCTTTCTTT
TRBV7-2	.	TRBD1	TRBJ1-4	CASSLSGGGEKLFF	TGTGCCAGCAGCTTATCAGGGGGTGGAGAAAAACTGTTTTTT
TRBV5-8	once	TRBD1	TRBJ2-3	CASSLARGTDTQYF	TGTGCCAGCAGCTTGGCCAGGGGGACAGATACGCAGTATTTT
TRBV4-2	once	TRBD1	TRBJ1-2	CASSQDSRDSYGYTF	TGTGCCAGCAGCCAAGATTCCCGGGACAGCTATGGCTACACCTTC
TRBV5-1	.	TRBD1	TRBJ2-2	CASSVLQGAEGTGELFF	TGCGCCAGCAGCGTCCTCCAGGGGGCGGAAGGGACCGGGGAGCTGTTTTTT
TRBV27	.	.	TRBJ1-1	CASSLFGGWNTEAFF	TGTGCCAGCAGTTTATTTGGGGGCTGGAACACTGAAGCTTTCTTT
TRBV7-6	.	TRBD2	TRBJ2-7	CASSSLAGVMEQYF	TGTGCCAGCAGCTCGCTAGCGGGGGTGATGGAGCAGTACTTC
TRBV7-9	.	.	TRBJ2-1	CSSSVSGTGRGEQFF	TGTTCCAGCAGCGTATCGGGCACAGGGAGGGGTGAGCAGTTCTTC
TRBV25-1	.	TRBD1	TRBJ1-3	CASSEYKMITGAGNTIYF	TGTGCCAGCAGTGAGTACAAGATGATAACAGGGGCTGGAAACACCATATATTTT
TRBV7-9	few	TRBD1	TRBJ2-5	CASSYETGQQETQYF	TGTGCCAGCAGCTACGAGACAGGGCAACAAGAGACCCAGTACTTC